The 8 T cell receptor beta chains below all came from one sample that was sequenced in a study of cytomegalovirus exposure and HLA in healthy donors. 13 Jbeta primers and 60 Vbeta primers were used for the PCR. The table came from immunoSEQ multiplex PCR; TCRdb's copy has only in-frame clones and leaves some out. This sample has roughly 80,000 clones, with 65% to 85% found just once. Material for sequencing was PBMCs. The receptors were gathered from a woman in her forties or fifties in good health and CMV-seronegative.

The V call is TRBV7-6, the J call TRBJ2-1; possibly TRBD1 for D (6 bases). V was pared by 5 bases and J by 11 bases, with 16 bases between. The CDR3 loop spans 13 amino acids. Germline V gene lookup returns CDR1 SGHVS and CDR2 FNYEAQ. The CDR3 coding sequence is TGTGCCAGCAGCCCCCGGGACATAGACAAGCAGTTCTTC. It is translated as CASSPRDIDKQFF.

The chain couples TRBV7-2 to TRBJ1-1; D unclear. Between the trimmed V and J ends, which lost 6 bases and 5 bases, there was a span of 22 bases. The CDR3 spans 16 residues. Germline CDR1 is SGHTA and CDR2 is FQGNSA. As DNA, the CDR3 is TGTGCCAGCAGTTCGACCGGAAATGAGGCAAGGACTGAAGCTTTCTTT. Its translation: CASSSTGNEARTEAFF.

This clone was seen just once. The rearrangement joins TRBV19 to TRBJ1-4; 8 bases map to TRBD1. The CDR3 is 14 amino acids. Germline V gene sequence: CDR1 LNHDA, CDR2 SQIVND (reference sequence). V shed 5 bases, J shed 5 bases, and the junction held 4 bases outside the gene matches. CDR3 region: CASSFRTGNEKLFF. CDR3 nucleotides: TGTGCCAGTAGTTTCAGGACAGGGAATGAAAAACTGTTTTTT. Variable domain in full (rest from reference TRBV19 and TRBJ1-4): DGGITQSPKYLFRKEGQNVTLSCEQNLNHDAMYWYRQDPGQGLRLIYYSQIVNDFQKGDIAEGYSVSREKKESFPLTVTSAQKNPTAFYLCASSFRTGNEKLFFGSGTQLSVL.

This chain's CDR3 is CASSLVGWGLGNTGELFF. The DNA for the CDR3 is TGTGCCAGCAGCTTAGTTGGCTGGGGGCTCGGGAACACCGGGGAGCTGTTTTTT. The chain recombines TRBV11-2 with TRBJ2-2, with a possible D match to TRBD1 (6 bases). CDR1 is SGHAT, CDR2 FQNNGV, per germline. Trimming stripped 1 base from V and 1 base from J, with 16 bases between. This CDR3 has 18 residues.

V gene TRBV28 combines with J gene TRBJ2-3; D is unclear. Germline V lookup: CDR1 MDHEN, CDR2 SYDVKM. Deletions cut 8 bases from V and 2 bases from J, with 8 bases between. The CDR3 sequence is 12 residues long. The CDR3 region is CASGRTTDTQYF. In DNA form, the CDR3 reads TGTGCCAGCGGCAGAACCACAGATACGCAGTATTTT.

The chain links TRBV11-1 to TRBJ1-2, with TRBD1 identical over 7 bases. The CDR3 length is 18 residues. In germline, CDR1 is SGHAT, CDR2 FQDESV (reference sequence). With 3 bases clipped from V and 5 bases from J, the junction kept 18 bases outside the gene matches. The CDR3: CASSFKKKGASDHYGYTF. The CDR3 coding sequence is TGTGCCAGCAGCTTTAAAAAAAAGGGGGCCAGCGATCATTATGGCTACACCTTC.

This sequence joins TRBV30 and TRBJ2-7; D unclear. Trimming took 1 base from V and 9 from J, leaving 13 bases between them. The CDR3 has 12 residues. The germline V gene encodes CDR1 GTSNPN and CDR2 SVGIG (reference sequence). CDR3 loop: CAWSASDLVQYV. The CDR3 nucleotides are TGTGCCTGGAGTGCTTCAGATCTCGTGCAGTACGTC.

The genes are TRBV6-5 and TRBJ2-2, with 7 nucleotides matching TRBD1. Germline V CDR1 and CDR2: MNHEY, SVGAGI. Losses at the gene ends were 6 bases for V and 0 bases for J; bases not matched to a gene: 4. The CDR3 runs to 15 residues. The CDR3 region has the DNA TGTGCCAGCAGCTGGGGGACAGCGAACACCGGGGAGCTGTTTTTT. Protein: CASSWGTANTGELFF.